The present T cell receptor (beta chain) was sequenced within a study of identical twins. CDR1 is MDHEN, CDR2 SYDVKM, per germline. The CDR3 has 17 residues. The J segment lost 4 bases and the V segment lost 6 bases, leaving 11 bases of the junction unmatched. Each CDR3 protein gets one entry after TCRdb re-called the 5' RACE reads with MiXCR. The sample gives a few hundred thousand distinct CDR3 sequences, more than 8% of which show up once; around 7.1% is in the top ten. The data also belong to a second study, concerning yellow fever vaccine responses in identical twins.

The chain carries TRBV28 and TRBJ2-2; 10 nucleotides match TRBD2. The source material was CD8+ T cells sorted from blood. This clonotype was sampled from a woman between 18 and 29 years old in good health. CDR3 amino acids: CASRTRSGGAPTGELFF. CDR3 nucleotide sequence: TGTGCCAGCAGAACGCGAAGCGGGGGGGCCCCCACCGGGGAGCTGTTTTTT. Full variable domain (rest looked up from reference TRBV28 and TRBJ2-2): DVKVTQSSRYLVKRTGEKVFLECVQDMDHENMFWYRQDPGLGLRLIYFSYDVKMKEKGDIPEGYSVSREKKERFSLILESASTNQTSMYLCASRTRSGGAPTGELFFGEGSRLTVL.